The clone carrying this TCR beta chain has a count of ten or more. TCRdb processed the 5' RACE reads anew with MiXCR; each CDR3 protein has one entry. This sample has over 40,000 distinct CDR3 sequences, with 25% to 35% found just once. With 6 bases removed from V and 4 bases from J, the gap between germline ends came to 20 bases. The germline V gene encodes CDR1 DFQATT and CDR2 SNEGSKA (reference sequence). The CDR3 is 15 amino acids. The TCR originated in a female donor with breast cancer. Sequences were obtained from tumor-infiltrating memory CD4+ T cells sorted from the breast tumor. The subset denotes: memory CD4+ T cells, CD4+CD45RO+CD25-. This sequence joins TRBV20-1 and TRBJ2-3, with TRBD2 as a possible D gene (5 bases). CDR3 DNA: TGCAGTGCGACAACTGACGGGATAGAACCAGATACGCAGTATTTT. Translated: CSATTDGIEPDTQYF.